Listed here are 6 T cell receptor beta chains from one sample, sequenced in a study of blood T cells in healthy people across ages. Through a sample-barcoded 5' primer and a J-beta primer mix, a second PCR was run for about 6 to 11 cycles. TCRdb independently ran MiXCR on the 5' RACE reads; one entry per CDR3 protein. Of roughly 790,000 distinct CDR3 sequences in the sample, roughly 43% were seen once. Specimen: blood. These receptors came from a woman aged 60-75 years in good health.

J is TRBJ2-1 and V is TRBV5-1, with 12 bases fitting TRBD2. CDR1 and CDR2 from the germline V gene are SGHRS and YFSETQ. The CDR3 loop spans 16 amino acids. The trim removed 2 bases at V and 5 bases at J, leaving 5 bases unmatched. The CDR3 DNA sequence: TGCGCCAGCAGCTTAGGACTAGCGGGACGACACAATGAGCAGTTCTTC. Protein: CASSLGLAGRHNEQFF.

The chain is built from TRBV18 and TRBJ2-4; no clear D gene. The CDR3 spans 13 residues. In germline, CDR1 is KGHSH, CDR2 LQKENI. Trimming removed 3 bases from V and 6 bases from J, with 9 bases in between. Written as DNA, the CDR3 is TGTGCCAGCTCACCTGCCACCTCAAACATTCAGTACTTC. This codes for CASSPATSNIQYF.

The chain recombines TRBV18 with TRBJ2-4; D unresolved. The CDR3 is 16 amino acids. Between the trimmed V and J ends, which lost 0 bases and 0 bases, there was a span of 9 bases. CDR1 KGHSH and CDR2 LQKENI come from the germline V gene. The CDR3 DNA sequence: TGTGCCAGCTCACCACCTCTGGTACTAGCCAAAAACATTCAGTACTTC. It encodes CASSPPLVLAKNIQYF.

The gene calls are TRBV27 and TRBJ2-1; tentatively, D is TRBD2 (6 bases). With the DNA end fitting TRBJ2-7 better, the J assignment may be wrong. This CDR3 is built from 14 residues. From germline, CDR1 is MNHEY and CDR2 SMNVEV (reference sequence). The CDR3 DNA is TGTGCCAACGGAGGGGATGGGACCTACAATGAGCAGTACTTC. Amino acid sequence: CANGGDGTYNEQYF.

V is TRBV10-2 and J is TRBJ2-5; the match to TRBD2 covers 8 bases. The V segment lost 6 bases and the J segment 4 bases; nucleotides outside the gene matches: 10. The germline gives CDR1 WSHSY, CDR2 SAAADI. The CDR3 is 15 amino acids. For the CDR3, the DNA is TGCGCCAGCAGGGATAACGGGGGGGAGTTAGAGACCCAGTACTTC. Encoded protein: CASRDNGGELETQYF.

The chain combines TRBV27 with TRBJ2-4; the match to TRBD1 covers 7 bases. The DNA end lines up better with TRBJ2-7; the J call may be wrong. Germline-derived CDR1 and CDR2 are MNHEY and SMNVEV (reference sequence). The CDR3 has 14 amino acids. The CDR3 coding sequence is TGTGCCAGCGCTTTCAGGGCAGGGGGCTACGAGCAGTACTTC. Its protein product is CASAFRAGGYEQYF.